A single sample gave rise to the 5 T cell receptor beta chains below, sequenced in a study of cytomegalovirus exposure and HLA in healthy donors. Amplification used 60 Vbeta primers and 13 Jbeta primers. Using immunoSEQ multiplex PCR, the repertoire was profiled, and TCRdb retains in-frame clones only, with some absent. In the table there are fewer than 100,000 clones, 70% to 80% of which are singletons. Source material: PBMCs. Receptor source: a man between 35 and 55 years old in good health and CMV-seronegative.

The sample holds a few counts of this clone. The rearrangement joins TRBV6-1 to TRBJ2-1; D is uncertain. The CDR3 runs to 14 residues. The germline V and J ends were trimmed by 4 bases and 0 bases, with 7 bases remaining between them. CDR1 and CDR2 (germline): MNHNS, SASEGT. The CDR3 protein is CASSALSSYNEQFF. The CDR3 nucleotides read TGTGCCAGCAGTGCGCTGAGCTCCTACAATGAGCAGTTCTTC.

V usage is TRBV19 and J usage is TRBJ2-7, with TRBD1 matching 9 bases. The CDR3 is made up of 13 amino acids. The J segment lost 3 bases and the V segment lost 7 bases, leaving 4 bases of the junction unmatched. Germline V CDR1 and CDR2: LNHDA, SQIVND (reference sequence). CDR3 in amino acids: CASNPGQGYEQYF. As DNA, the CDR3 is TGTGCCAGTAATCCGGGACAGGGCTACGAGCAGTACTTC.

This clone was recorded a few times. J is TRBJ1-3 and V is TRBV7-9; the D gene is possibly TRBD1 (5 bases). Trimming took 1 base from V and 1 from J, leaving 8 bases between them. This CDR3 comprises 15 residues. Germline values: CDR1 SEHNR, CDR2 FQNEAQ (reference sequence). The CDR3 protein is CASSLGQGSGNTIYF. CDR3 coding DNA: TGTGCCAGCAGCTTAGGGCAGGGATCTGGAAACACCATATATTTT.

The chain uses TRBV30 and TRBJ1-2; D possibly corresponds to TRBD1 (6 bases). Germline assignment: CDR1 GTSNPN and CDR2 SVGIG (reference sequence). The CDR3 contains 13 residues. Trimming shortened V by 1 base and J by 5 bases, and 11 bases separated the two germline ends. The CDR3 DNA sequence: TGTGCCTGGAGTGACGGACAGAATTATGGCTACACCTTC. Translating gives CAWSDGQNYGYTF.

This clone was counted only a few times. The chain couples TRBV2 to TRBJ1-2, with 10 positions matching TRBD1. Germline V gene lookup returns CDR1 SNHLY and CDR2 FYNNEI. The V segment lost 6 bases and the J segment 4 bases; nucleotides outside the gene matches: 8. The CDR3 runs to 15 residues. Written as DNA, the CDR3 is TGTGCCAGCAGCCCAGGACAGGGGGTAACCTATGGCTACACCTTC. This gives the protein CASSPGQGVTYGYTF.